This TCR beta chain was retrieved from a study of cytomegalovirus exposure and HLA in healthy donors (dated by TCRdb to the late 2010s). Context from the whole study: In an earlier analysis of fewer than 750 of the donors, approximately 300 Gb of sequence data and about 110 million unique TCR beta sequences from 180 million or so T cells were reported. Among the approximately 420 genotyped donors, more than 70% belonged to the genetic ancestry cluster associated with self-reported Caucasian donors. To predict cytomegalovirus infection status, the study brought together high-throughput TCR immunosequencing, statistical association of individual TCRs with disease status, and machine learning. The study aimed to test whether signatures of past pathogen exposure could be identified by cataloging public T cell receptors. Across some 400 genotyped donors of the cohort, an average of roughly 200,000 unique TCR beta nucleotide sequences per donor were sequenced, and roughly 17% of those sequences were non-productive. The study profiled the T cell repertoires of 666 subjects by immunosequencing and related them to cytomegalovirus serostatus. HLA typing included class I and class II loci at four-digit resolution. A separate validation cohort of roughly 120 different subjects was used in addition to the 666-subject first cohort. The later analysis used no new phenotypic data to find candidate immune exposures, relying instead on TCR beta sequences and their occurrence across donors. Alongside the repertoire data, information on donor age, sex, ethnicity and CMV serostatus was compiled. To decide whether each TCR beta V gene segment behaved as functional or pseudogenic, an earlier analysis of over 500 of the donors relied on high-throughput TCR beta sequencing. Because of strong linkage in the cohort, five DR-DQ haplotypes were treated as single units for association and clustering. In a later genetic analysis, genome-wide SNP genotypes for about three fifths of the roughly 670 donors were used, and that subset was treated as a discovery cohort. The number of donors typed differed by locus, with about 629-630 for A, B, C, DRB1 and DQB1, around 520 for DQA1, under 610 for DPA1, and roughly 450 for DPB1. To study patterns of TCR occurrence, a later analysis re-analyzed previously published TCR beta repertoires from 666 donors and added high-resolution HLA genotyping. All discovery cohort repertoires had been generated using a single sequencing platform. Roughly 300 gigabases of sequencing data and approximately 85 million unique TCR sequences were included in an early release covering roughly 700 HLA-typed donors.

On the study overall, not on this receptor specifically: In a later genetic analysis, a missense DCLRE1C variant was associated with V-gene and J-gene trimming of TCR beta chains, and the association was replicated in an independent cohort. According to a later analysis, TCR association rates differed among HLA loci, with DRB1 alleles showing the most associated TCRs and HLA-C alleles showing the fewest. Across donors, most TCR sequences were observed very rarely, whereas some public TCRs were present in many individuals. Sequencing depth was assumed to be roughly uniform across donors in the presence/absence analyses, though that assumption may not hold. According to a later genetic analysis, donors in an Asian-associated ancestry cluster had fewer N-insertions in productive TCRs than the approximately 630-donor mean. A cluster of highly shared sequence variants was judged likely to represent a technical artifact of the sequencing pipeline. Only TCR beta chains were sequenced in this cohort, and the absence of alpha or paired-chain data limited detectable features. Assigning TCR associations to individual alleles was difficult when HLA alleles, especially DR and DQ, strongly co-occurred. A later analysis found that most CMV-associated TCR beta chains appeared HLA-restricted, with HLA associations seemingly driven largely by CMV exposure. In a later analysis, HLA-associated TCR beta chains were found to be more clonally expanded and to have lower generation probabilities than equally common non-associated chains. According to a later analysis, parvovirus B19, influenza, CMV and Epstein-Barr virus appeared linked to several top co-occurrence clusters. A further reported finding was that TCR beta sequences accurately predicted the HLA-A and HLA-B alleles for most subjects in the first cohort. Because the 87-base-pair reads could not distinguish some IMGT-functional V segments, including TRBV6-2 and TRBV6-3, those segments were excluded. In the study, about 150 TCR beta chains were listed as associated with cytomegalovirus. At a false discovery rate of 0.05, a later analysis linked roughly 17,000 TCR beta sequences to specific HLA alleles. The classifier was reported to diagnose cytomegalovirus status with high specificity and sensitivity in both the original cohort and the validation cohort. It was suggested by the authors that the approach could potentially be generalized to other disease states and immunological phenotypes. In an earlier analysis of more than 450 of the donors, most TCR beta V segments were observed in productive rearrangements about 87% or about 30% of the time, broadly matching IMGT annotations. The earlier analysis of almost 600 of the donors excluded approximately 15 rarely observed V segments, including chromosome 9 orphons, because counts were too low. Correlated functional status among segregating V segments might reflect linkage disequilibrium, but an unknown experimental factor could not be ruled out. HLA typing was unavailable for some donors at each locus, so association tests used only the typed subset. CMV serostatus was the only immune exposure information available for the cohort. In vitro tests confirmed that three of the cytomegalovirus-associated TCR beta chains recognize cytomegalovirus antigens.

The cohort consisted of approximately 670 healthy bone marrow donors. At the time of sampling, all cohort members were nominally healthy, though unrecorded immune exposures were likely present. The donor tested CMV seropositive, placing the donor among the 250 to 300 seropositive members of the cohort. A peripheral blood sample was collected from each donor, and TCR beta sequencing was performed on peripheral blood mononuclear cells. The Qiagen DNeasy Blood Extraction Kit was used to extract genomic DNA from the blood cell samples. Concerning this clone itself: The antigen this receptor binds is unknown. One base away there is no much larger clone; base qualities are not given.

Library preparation employed the immunoSEQ multiplex PCR assay. The multiplex PCR relied on a mix of 60 forward primers for TCR Vbeta segments and 13 reverse primers for TCR Jbeta segments. Amplification of the CDR3 region of rearranged TCR beta genes was performed with a multiplex PCR assay on genomic DNA. On the Illumina HiSeq System, the amplified TCR beta libraries were sequenced as 87-base-pair reads. The paper's data handling went like this. A later analysis tallied 80 million to 95 million unique TCR beta chains across the approximately 670 repertoires, and approximately 12 million of those chains were shared by two or more donors. A nearest-neighbor algorithm error-corrected the raw reads and collapsed the reads into unique sequences, merging closely related sequences to remove PCR and sequencing errors. To assign V, D and J gene segments, CDR3 sequences were aligned to IMGT reference sequences. For a sequence to be retained, a match of at least six nucleotides was required to both a V gene segment and a J gene segment. Rearrangements were called productive when the CDR3 lacked stop codons and stayed in frame with V and J; all others were non-productive. Following IMGT convention, CDR3 was defined as the stretch from the second conserved V-encoded cysteine up to the conserved J-encoded phenylalanine. The earlier analysis of some 540 of the donors excluded any sequence lacking an unambiguous match to a single V gene segment. An earlier analysis of approximately 590 of the donors called V segments functional above 56.7% productive rearrangements and segregating when the between-donor standard deviation exceeded 5%. A statistical classification framework was developed to diagnose cytomegalovirus status using the catalog of TCR beta chain sequences. In a later analysis, TCR nucleotide sequences were compared against IMGT/GENE-DB human TR gene sequences so that V and J genes could be assigned. In a later analysis, CDR3 sequences and most-parsimonious VDJ recombination scenarios were assigned using the TCRdist pipeline. In a later analysis, every TCR beta chain was defined by the combination of its CDR3 amino acid sequence and its V-gene family, and reads without a unique V-gene family were dropped. A later analysis removed 592 highly shared, low-generation-probability nucleotide sequences to deal with suspected cross-contamination and a sequencing artifact. A later analysis calculated a clonal expansion index for each public chain from normalized within-repertoire ranks of inferred template counts. In a later analysis, generation probabilities were computed using a VDJ recombination model fitted to out-of-frame rearrangements, and the results were checked against IGoR. A later analysis scored TCR-TCR, TCR-HLA and TCR-CMV co-occurrence with hypergeometric tests, applying a repertoire-size bias correction to TCR pairs. In a later analysis, false discovery rates were estimated by permuting HLA or CMV assignments 20 times. In a later analysis, co-occurring TCRs were grouped with DBSCAN, and TCRdist sequence similarity was added when clustering was performed within HLA-allele-positive subsets. Co-occurrence clustering excluded repertoires with fewer than 30,000 or more than 120,000 public chains, plus five with anomalous nucleotide sharing. TCRdb retrieved this table from immuneACCESS and kept in-frame rearrangements only. Not all clones are present; in checked studies, unresolved V genes account for under half, and no reason is known for the remainder. The DNA was the basis for D and trimming; V, J and clone size are from that table. This sample lists roughly 120,000 clones; approximately 70% were detected once. The ten largest clones represent approximately 9% of the sample.

At the junction V is shortened by 5 bases and J by 1 base, with 17 bases in between. The CDR3 has 16 amino acids, counting the end cysteine and phenylalanine. The kept DNA is CDR3 alone, 48 bases in frame from the first base. The germline V gene gives CDR1 as SGHDT and CDR2 as YYEEEE. The sequence joins TRBV5-6 to TRBJ2-3, with the D gene not confidently named. The TCR originated in a man younger than 45 in good health and CMV-seropositive. The sample comprised PBMCs. The CDR3 protein sequence reads: CASSSPALLGTDTQYF. Read as DNA, the sequence is TGTGCCAGCAGTAGCCCGGCGCTCCTGGGCACAGATACGCAGTATTTT. The variable domain in full, with residues beyond the CDR3 obtained from the reference TRBV5-6 and TRBJ2-3 genes, is DAGVTQSPTHLIKTRGQQVTLRCSPKSGHDTVSWYQQALGQGPQFIFQYYEEEERQRGNFPDRFSGHQFPNYSSELNVNALLLGDSALYLCASSSPALLGTDTQYFGPGTRLTVL.